The subject of this entry is one TCR beta chain. What it binds is unknown. The sample originates from a study of cytomegalovirus exposure and HLA in healthy donors. Points from the study as a whole: Later on, an analysis showed TCR association rates differing by HLA locus, with DRB1 the most and HLA-C the fewest. It was likely that a cluster of highly shared sequence variants was a sequencing artifact.

Vbeta (60) and Jbeta (13) primers were used in the PCR. This table comes from immunoSEQ multiplex PCR, and its TCRdb copy is limited to in-frame clones, with some not included. The table lists some 140,000 clones, around three quarters of them singletons, with over 2.5% in the top ten. Per the germline V gene, CDR1 is MNHNS and CDR2 is SASEGT. The CDR3 spans 14 residues. After removal of 4 bases from V and 3 bases from J, the junction contained 3 bases not matched to a gene. The rearrangement uses TRBV6-1 and TRBJ2-7; 10 bases match TRBD1. Material for sequencing was PBMCs. The source of this sequence is a man aged 35 to 55 in good health and CMV-seronegative. This chain's CDR3 is CASSAWTGGYEQYF. For the CDR3, the DNA is TGTGCCAGCAGTGCGTGGACAGGGGGCTACGAGCAGTACTTC.